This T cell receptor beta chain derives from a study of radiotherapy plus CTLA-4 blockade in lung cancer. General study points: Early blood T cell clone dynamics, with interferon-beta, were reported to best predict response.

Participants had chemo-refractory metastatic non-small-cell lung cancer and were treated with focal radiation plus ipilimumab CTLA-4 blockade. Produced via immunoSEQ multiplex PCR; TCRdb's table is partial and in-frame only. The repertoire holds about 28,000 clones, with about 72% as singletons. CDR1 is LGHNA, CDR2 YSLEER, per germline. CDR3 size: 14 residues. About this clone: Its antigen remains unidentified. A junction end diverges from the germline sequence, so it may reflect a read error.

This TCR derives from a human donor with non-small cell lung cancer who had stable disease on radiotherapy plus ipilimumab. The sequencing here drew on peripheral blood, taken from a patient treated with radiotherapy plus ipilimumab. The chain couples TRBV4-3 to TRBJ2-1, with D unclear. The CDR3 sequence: CASSQEGAYNEQLF. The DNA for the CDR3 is TGCGCCAGCAGCCAAGAAGGAGCGTACAATGAGCAGCTCTTC.